These 31 T cell receptor beta chains were all obtained from the same sample, sequenced in a study of cytomegalovirus exposure and HLA in healthy donors. Amplification used 60 Vbeta primers and 13 Jbeta primers. The method was immunoSEQ multiplex PCR; TCRdb's version includes in-frame clones alone and lacks a portion of them. The sample has approximately 120,000 clones, 70% to 80% seen once. The sequenced sample consisted of PBMCs. Source of these receptors: a man aged 40-50 years in good health and CMV-seronegative.

The chain links TRBV27 to TRBJ1-4, with D possibly matching TRBD1 (6 bases). The length of the CDR3 is 14 residues. The V end was cut by 5 bases, the J end by 7 bases, with 14 bases between. The germline V gene has CDR1 MNHEY and CDR2 SMNVEV (reference sequence). The CDR3 coding sequence is TGTGCCAGCAGTAAAGGGACATACGTTGAAAAACTGTTTTTT. Translating gives CASSKGTYVEKLFF.

The chain recombines TRBV6-5 with TRBJ1-4, with a weak D call TRBD1 (6 bases). CDR1 is MNHEY and CDR2 is SVGAGI in the germline V gene. Trimming removed 6 bases at V and 8 bases at J, with 19 bases between. This CDR3 is built from 15 residues. In DNA form, the CDR3 reads TGTGCCAGCAGAAGTACAGGGTGGGCGCCAGAAAAACTGTTTTTT. Translated, it gives CASRSTGWAPEKLFF.

This clone has a single count. This chain joins TRBV12-5 and TRBJ2-4; TRBD1 agrees at 7 bases. Trimming took 5 bases from V and 7 from J; bases not matched to a gene: 17. The CDR3 is 17 residues long. Germline CDR1 and CDR2: LGHNT and FRNRAP. CDR3 nucleotides: TGTGCTAGTGGTGCGGGCAGGACAGGACTGGCCCCTAACATTCAGTACTTC. Amino acid sequence: CASGAGRTGLAPNIQYF.

The J gene is TRBJ2-3, the V gene TRBV13, with D possibly TRBD2 on 5 matching bases. Trimming removed 4 bases from V and 1 base from J, with 12 bases in between. Germline values: CDR1 PRHDT, CDR2 FYEKMQ (reference sequence). The CDR3 runs to 15 residues. The CDR3 loop reads CASSSEGVGTDTQYF. CDR3 DNA: TGTGCCAGCAGCTCCGAGGGCGTCGGCACAGATACGCAGTATTTT.

This chain joins TRBV28 and TRBJ2-6; D perhaps matches TRBD1 (6 bases). This CDR3 region has 14 residues. Germline V gene sequence: CDR1 MDHEN, CDR2 SYDVKM. V was trimmed by 4 bases and J by 3 bases, leaving 7 bases between them. The CDR3 coding sequence is TGTGCCAGCAGTTCAGGGGATGGGGCCAACGTCCTGACTTTC. Its translation: CASSSGDGANVLTF.

V is TRBV18 and J is TRBJ2-3; 15 bases line up with TRBD2. The germline gives CDR1 KGHSH, CDR2 LQKENI. The CDR3 is made up of 16 amino acids. The trim removed 3 bases at V and 5 bases at J, leaving 3 bases unmatched. The CDR3 here is CASSPPGLAGGDTQYF. In DNA, the CDR3 is TGTGCCAGCTCACCTCCGGGACTAGCGGGGGGAGATACGCAGTATTTT.

This chain links TRBV4-3 with TRBJ2-7, with TRBD1 matching over 9 bases. V lost 4 bases to trimming and J lost 7 bases; unmatched junction nucleotides: 5. CDR1 is LGHNA, CDR2 YSLEER, per germline. The CDR3 extends over 13 amino acids. The CDR3 region is CASSPGTGREQYF. DNA of the CDR3: TGCGCCAGCAGCCCCGGGACAGGGCGAGAGCAGTACTTC.

This clone was seen once. DNA for the CDR3: TGTGCCAGCAGCTCGGGGCGGGGGGGTCCGAACACTGAAGCTTTCTTT. The encoded protein is CASSSGRGGPNTEAFF. The chain links TRBV7-2 to TRBJ1-1; D may be TRBD1 (5 bases). The germline V gene has CDR1 SGHTA and CDR2 FQGNSA. The germline V and J ends were trimmed by 4 bases and 1 base, with 16 bases remaining between them. CDR3 length: 16 amino acids.

The chain is built from TRBV19 and TRBJ1-2; 8 bases match TRBD1. Germline assignment: CDR1 LNHDA and CDR2 SQIVND (reference sequence). V lost 5 bases to trimming and J lost 4 bases; unmatched junction nucleotides: 9. The CDR3 sequence is 15 residues long. CDR3 residues: CASSRTGQGLYGYTF. The CDR3 DNA follows: TGTGCCAGTAGTCGTACAGGACAGGGTCTCTATGGCTACACCTTC.

CDR3 DNA sequence: TGTGCCAGCAGCTTGGGACAGCTCATGAACACTGAAGCTTTCTTT. Residues: CASSLGQLMNTEAFF. V usage is TRBV5-4 and J usage is TRBJ1-1, with D perhaps TRBD1 (5 bases). The CDR3 loop spans 15 amino acids. CDR1 and CDR2 from the germline V gene are SGHNT and YYREEE (reference sequence). Trimming cost V 0 bases and J 0 bases, with 9 bases left between them.

The chain has TRBV19 and TRBJ2-1; no definite D call. Trimming removed 5 bases from V and 6 bases from J, with 8 bases in between. This CDR3 comprises 12 residues. CDR1 and CDR2 from the germline V gene are LNHDA and SQIVND (reference sequence). In DNA, the CDR3 is TGTGCCAGTAGTGGCACCTTCAATGAGCAGTTCTTC. It specifies CASSGTFNEQFF.

The chain couples TRBV28 to TRBJ1-5; D is uncertain. The germline CDR1 and CDR2 sequences are MDHEN and SYDVKM. CDR3 size: 12 residues. Trimming removed 4 bases at V and 7 bases at J, with 8 bases between. In nucleotides, the CDR3 is TGTGCCAGCAGTTACAGCCCGCAGCCCCAGCATTTT. The encoded protein is CASSYSPQPQHF. Complete variable domain (other parts from reference TRBV28 and TRBJ1-5): DVKVTQSSRYLVKRTGEKVFLECVQDMDHENMFWYRQDPGLGLRLIYFSYDVKMKEKGDIPEGYSVSREKKERFSLILESASTNQTSMYLCASSYSPQPQHFGDGTRLSIL.

The CDR3 DNA sequence: TGTGCCATCGACGGACAGGGGAGGCTCTACAATGAGCAGTTCTTC. The encoded protein is CAIDGQGRLYNEQFF. This chain joins TRBV2 and TRBJ2-1; TRBD1 matches at 9 bases. CDR3 length: 15 amino acids. V trimming: 10 bases; J trimming: 3 bases; junction bases outside the gene matches: 10. Germline V lookup: CDR1 SNHLY, CDR2 FYNNEI.

The rearrangement joins TRBV7-3 to TRBJ2-5; 15 bases fit TRBD2. J was trimmed by 2 bases and V by 4 bases; bases with no gene match: 2. Germline V gene lookup returns CDR1 SGHTA and CDR2 FQGTGA. The CDR3 runs 16 residues. The CDR3, as DNA: TGTGCCAGCAGCTCAGGGACTAGCGGGGGGCAAGAGACCCAGTACTTC. The encoded protein is CASSSGTSGGQETQYF.

This clone was seen a handful of times. The chain is built from TRBV4-3 and TRBJ2-1, with 12 bases identical to TRBD2. With V trimmed by 0 bases and J by 5 bases, 2 bases remained unmatched. CDR1 is LGHNA and CDR2 is YSLEER in the germline V gene. The CDR3 has 16 amino acids. Written as DNA, the CDR3 is TGCGCCAGCAGCCAAGATAGACTAGCGGGGGACAATGAGCAGTTCTTC. This encodes CASSQDRLAGDNEQFF.

The rearrangement links TRBV6-5 to TRBJ1-2; 9 bases are a match to TRBD1. This CDR3 has 15 amino acids. Unmatched junction bases numbered 7, after V lost 4 bases and J lost 4 bases. Germline-derived CDR1 and CDR2 are MNHEY and SVGAGI. The CDR3 here is CASSFQQGAVYGYTF. The DNA of the CDR3 is TGTGCCAGCAGTTTCCAACAGGGGGCTGTCTATGGCTACACCTTC.

This clone was detected only once. The J gene is TRBJ1-1, the V gene TRBV18, with unresolved D. CDR3 length: 13 amino acids. The V end lost 4 bases, the J end lost 2 bases, and 8 bases lay between the germline ends. Germline V gene data show CDR1 as KGHSH and CDR2 as LQKENI. The DNA of the CDR3 is TGTGCCAGCTCACGGCAGGCAAACACTGAAGCTTTCTTT. Its protein is CASSRQANTEAFF.

With respect to this clone: Relative to the germline gene, one junction end is altered; a read error may explain this. The chain combines TRBV7-9 with TRBJ1-4, with D hard to call. Germline V gives CDR1 SEHNR, CDR2 FQNEAQ (reference sequence). The length of the CDR3 is 15 residues. CDR3 sequence reads: CSSSPLALTNEKLFF. DNA of the CDR3: TGTTCCAGCAGTCCTTTAGCACTAACTAATGAAAAACTGTTTTTT.

The chain has TRBV9 and TRBJ1-5, with 7 nucleotides matching TRBD1. After removal of 3 bases from V and 3 bases from J, the junction contained 3 bases not matched to a gene. Looked up from germline, CDR1 is SGDLS and CDR2 is YYNGEE. The CDR3 has 14 amino acids. The CDR3: CASSEGGLNQPQHF. The DNA of the CDR3 is TGTGCCAGCAGCGAAGGGGGCCTCAATCAGCCCCAGCATTTT.

The chain recombines TRBV6-5 with TRBJ1-6, with 9 positions matching TRBD1. Per the germline V gene, CDR1 is MNHEY and CDR2 is SVGAGI. The CDR3 has 16 residues. V was pared by 1 base and J by 7 bases, with 5 bases of the junction left unmatched. DNA for the CDR3: TGTGCCAGCAGTTACTTCAGGACAGGGGTAAATTCACCCCTCCACTTT. Translating gives CASSYFRTGVNSPLHF.

This rearrangement joins TRBV7-2 to TRBJ1-5; unclear D gene. The V end was cut by 5 bases, the J end by 0 bases, with 14 bases between. The CDR3 length is 16 residues. Germline CDR1 is SGHTA and CDR2 is FQGNSA. The CDR3, as DNA: TGTGCCAGCAGCCGCGGGAGTTGGTATAGCAATCAGCCCCAGCATTTT. Its protein product is CASSRGSWYSNQPQHF. Drawing the rest from reference TRBV7-2 and TRBJ1-5, the complete variable domain is GAGVSQSPSNKVTEKGKDVELRCDPISGHTALYWYRQSLGQGLEFLIYFQGNSAPDKSGLPSDRFSAERTGGSVSTLTIQRTQQEDSAVYLCASSRGSWYSNQPQHFGDGTRLSIL.

J is TRBJ2-4 and V is TRBV2; TRBD1 might be the D (6 bases). Trimming left V 1 base short and J 8 bases short, with 12 bases between. Germline V CDR1 and CDR2: SNHLY, FYNNEI. This CDR3 contains 14 residues. This CDR3 reads CASSEVGGVYIQYF. The CDR3 bases are TGTGCCAGCAGTGAAGTAGGGGGTGTCTACATTCAGTACTTC. Full variable domain (rest looked up from reference TRBV2 and TRBJ2-4): EPEVTQTPSHQVTQMGQEVILRCVPISNHLYFYWYRQILGQKVEFLVSFYNNEISEKSEIFDDQFSVERPDGSNFTLKIRSTKLEDSAMYFCASSEVGGVYIQYFGAGTRLSVL.

The V and J genes are TRBV19 and TRBJ1-1; D is undetermined. Trimming took 3 bases from V and 4 from J, leaving 12 bases between them. Germline loops: CDR1 LNHDA, CDR2 SQIVND (reference sequence). The CDR3 consists of 14 residues. CDR3 nucleotide sequence: TGTGCCAGTAGTATGTTCTCTGCCAGCACTGAAGCTTTCTTT. Translation gives CASSMFSASTEAFF.

Only one count was recorded for this clone. The rearrangement joins TRBV12-5 to TRBJ1-6; D may be TRBD1 (5 bases). CDR1 and CDR2 (germline): LGHNT, FRNRAP. The V gene lost 1 base and the J gene lost 10 bases, with 8 bases spanning the gap. The CDR3 is made up of 13 amino acids. The CDR3 sequence: CASGLGQGSPLHF. CDR3 sequence (DNA): TGTGCTAGTGGTTTGGGTCAGGGATCACCCCTCCACTTT. The variable domain in full, with the rest retrieved from reference TRBV12-5 and TRBJ1-6, is DARVTQTPRHKVTEMGQEVTMRCQPILGHNTVFWYRQTMMQGLELLAYFRNRAPLDDSGMPKDRFSAEMPDATLATLKIQPSEPRDSAVYFCASGLGQGSPLHFGNGTRLTVT.

This clone has more than one count but fewer than ten. V and J are TRBV7-2 and TRBJ2-3; 8 bases line up with TRBD1. J lost 6 bases, V lost 5 bases, and 13 bases had no gene match. The CDR3 is 16 amino acids. Germline V gene data show CDR1 as SGHTA and CDR2 as FQGNSA. CDR3 nucleotides: TGTGCCAGCAGCGCCCGGGACAGGAGGAGGGCCGATACGCAGTATTTT. Translated, it gives CASSARDRRRADTQYF.

The count of this clone is one. The CDR3 sequence is CASSRSGAFSSGANVLTF. The DNA for the CDR3 is TGTGCCAGCAGCAGGTCAGGGGCGTTTTCTTCTGGGGCCAACGTCCTGACTTTC. The chain has TRBV9 and TRBJ2-6, with D possibly matching TRBD1 (6 bases). The V and J ends lost 4 bases and 1 base respectively, with 18 bases between them. Germline V gives CDR1 SGDLS, CDR2 YYNGEE. This CDR3 comprises 18 residues.

The gene calls are TRBV7-8 and TRBJ2-7, with D perhaps TRBD1 (6 bases). The CDR3 has 17 amino acids. V was clipped by 7 bases and J by 4 bases, with 26 bases between them. In germline, CDR1 is SGHVS, CDR2 FQNEAQ. CDR3 sequence: CASTLRSSGQGAYEQYF. In DNA form, the CDR3 reads TGTGCCAGCACGCTTAGGTCTTCGGGACAAGGAGCTTACGAGCAGTACTTC.

The CDR3 sequence is CASSRGGGVMNTEAFF. Written as DNA, the CDR3 is TGTGCCAGCAGCCGCGGAGGAGGGGTAATGAACACTGAAGCTTTCTTT. The gene calls are TRBV11-3 and TRBJ1-1, with D possibly matching TRBD1 (5 bases). Trimming removed 5 bases from V and 0 bases from J, with 16 bases in between. This CDR3 is 16 amino acids long. Germline CDR1 is SGHNT and CDR2 is YENEEA.

The chain employs TRBV7-8 and TRBJ2-7; TRBD1 matches at 7 bases. CDR1 SGHVS and CDR2 FQNEAQ come from the germline V gene. This CDR3 contains 15 residues. Trimming cost V 5 bases and J 7 bases; bases outside gene matches: 14. CDR3 in amino acids: CASSVRTGDRVEQYF. CDR3 DNA sequence: TGTGCCAGCAGCGTACGGACAGGAGACAGGGTTGAGCAGTACTTC.

The chain has TRBV29-1 and TRBJ1-2; D unresolved. The V and J ends lost 2 bases and 8 bases respectively, with 12 bases between them. Germline assignment: CDR1 SQVTM and CDR2 ANQGSEA. The CDR3 sequence is 12 residues long. The CDR3 DNA is TGCAGCGTTGAATTGGTCGGGAGAGGCTACACCTTC. Amino acid sequence: CSVELVGRGYTF.

This clone was found a few times. V gene TRBV18 combines with J gene TRBJ2-5, with D possibly being TRBD1 (6 bases). V was clipped by 3 bases and J by 2 bases, with 13 bases between them. The CDR3 is 15 residues long. Germline CDR1 reads KGHSH; CDR2 reads LQKENI. The CDR3 region is CASSPYGTPQETQYF. In nucleotides, the CDR3 is TGTGCCAGCTCACCGTACGGGACACCGCAAGAGACCCAGTACTTC.